The clone carrying this TCR beta chain occurred a few times. The entry originates in a study of patients and donors after allogeneic stem cell transplantation. The CDR3 contains 18 residues. V shed 5 bases and J shed 2 bases, with 24 bases lying between them. Germline lookup yields CDR1 LGHDT and CDR2 YNNKEL (reference sequence). Each CDR3 protein is one row after TCRdb ran MiXCR on the RT-PCR reads. The sample comprises 200,000 to 250,000 distinct CDR3 sequences, 12% to 15% of which are singletons, and more than 9% rests with the top ten. The receptor was derived from a human donor who was either an allogeneic HSCT recipient or a stem cell or donor lymphocyte infusion donor (not recorded which). It is not recorded whose cells these are; they may come from a transplant donor. The sample taken for sequencing was blood, either unsorted or a sorted T cell fraction (not recorded which). The chain is built from TRBV3-1 and TRBJ1-1, with a tentative D call TRBD1 (5 bases). CDR3 nucleotides: TGTGCCAGCAGCGATCGGGGGGGGTTATTTAGGTTTAACACTGAAGCTTTCTTT. Protein: CASSDRGGLFRFNTEAFF.